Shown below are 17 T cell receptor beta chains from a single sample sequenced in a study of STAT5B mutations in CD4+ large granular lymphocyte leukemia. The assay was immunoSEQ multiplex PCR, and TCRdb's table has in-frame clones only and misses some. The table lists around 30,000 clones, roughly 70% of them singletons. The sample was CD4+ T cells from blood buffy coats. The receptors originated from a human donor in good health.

For the CDR3, the DNA is TGTGCCAGCAGCGCCCTACTAGCGGGGCCACAAGAGACCCAGTACTTC. It yields the protein CASSALLAGPQETQYF. The genes are TRBV9 and TRBJ2-5; 10 nucleotides align to TRBD2. CDR1 SGDLS and CDR2 YYNGEE come from the germline V gene. V gave up 3 bases and J gave up 2 bases; unmatched junction bases: 7. This CDR3 comprises 16 residues.

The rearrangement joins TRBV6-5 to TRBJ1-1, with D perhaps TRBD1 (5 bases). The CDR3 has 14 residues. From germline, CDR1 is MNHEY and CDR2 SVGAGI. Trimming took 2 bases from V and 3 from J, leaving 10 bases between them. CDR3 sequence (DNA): TGTGCCAGCAGTTACGGGGTGGGGGACACTGAAGCTTTCTTT. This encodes CASSYGVGDTEAFF.

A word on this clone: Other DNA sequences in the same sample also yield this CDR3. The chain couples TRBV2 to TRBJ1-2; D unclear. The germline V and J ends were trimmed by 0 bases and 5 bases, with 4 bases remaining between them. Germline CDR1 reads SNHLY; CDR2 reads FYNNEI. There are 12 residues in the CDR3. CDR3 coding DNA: TGTGCCAGCAGTGAAGCCGGGTATGGCTACACCTTC. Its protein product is CASSEAGYGYTF.

The DNA of the CDR3 is TGTGCCAGCAGTGGGGACAAATCGGGAGGCTCACCCCTCCACTTT. Its protein product is CASSGDKSGGSPLHF. V gene TRBV2 combines with J gene TRBJ1-6, with a weak D call TRBD1 (6 bases). This CDR3 is 15 amino acids long. V dropped 4 bases and J dropped 10 bases, with 17 bases sitting between them. Germline V gives CDR1 SNHLY, CDR2 FYNNEI.

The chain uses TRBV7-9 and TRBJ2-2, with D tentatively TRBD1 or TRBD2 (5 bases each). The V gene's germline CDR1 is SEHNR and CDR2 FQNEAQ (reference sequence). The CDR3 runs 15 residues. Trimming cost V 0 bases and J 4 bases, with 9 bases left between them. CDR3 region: CASSLASGTTGELFF. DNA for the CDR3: TGTGCCAGCAGCTTAGCATCAGGGACCACCGGGGAGCTGTTTTTT. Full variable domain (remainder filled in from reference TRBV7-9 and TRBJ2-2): DTGVSQNPRHKITKRGQNVTFRCDPISEHNRLYWYRQTLGQGPEFLTYFQNEAQLEKSRLLSDRFSAERPKGSFSTLEIQRTEQGDSAMYLCASSLASGTTGELFFGEGSRLTVL.

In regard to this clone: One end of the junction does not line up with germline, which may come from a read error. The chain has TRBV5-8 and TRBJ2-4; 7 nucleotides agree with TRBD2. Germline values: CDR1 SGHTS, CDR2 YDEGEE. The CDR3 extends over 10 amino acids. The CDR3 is CASSFPSGDF. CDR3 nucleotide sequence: TGTGCCAGCAGCTTCCCCAGCGGGGACTTC.

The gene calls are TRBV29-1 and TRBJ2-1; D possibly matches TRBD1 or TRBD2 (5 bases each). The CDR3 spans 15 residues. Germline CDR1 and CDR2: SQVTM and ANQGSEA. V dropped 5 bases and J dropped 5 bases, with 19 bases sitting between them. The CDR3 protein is CSVFGQGGWNNEQFF. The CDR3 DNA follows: TGCAGCGTTTTCGGCCAGGGCGGGTGGAACAATGAGCAGTTCTTC.

The CDR3 is CASSQALEVAQPQHF. The CDR3 DNA reads TGTGCCAGCAGCCAAGCGCTCGAGGTGGCTCAGCCCCAGCATTTT. The chain carries TRBV4-2 and TRBJ1-5; D is unclear. Germline loops: CDR1 LGHNA, CDR2 YNFKEQ. The CDR3 has 15 amino acids. V gave up 1 base and J gave up 6 bases, with 13 bases separating them.

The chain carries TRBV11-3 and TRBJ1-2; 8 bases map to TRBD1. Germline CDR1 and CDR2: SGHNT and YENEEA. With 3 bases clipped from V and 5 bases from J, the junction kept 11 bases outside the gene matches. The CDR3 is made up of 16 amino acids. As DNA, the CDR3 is TGTGCCAGCAGCTTTGGACCCTTAGGGACAGGATATGGCTACACCTTC. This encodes CASSFGPLGTGYGYTF.

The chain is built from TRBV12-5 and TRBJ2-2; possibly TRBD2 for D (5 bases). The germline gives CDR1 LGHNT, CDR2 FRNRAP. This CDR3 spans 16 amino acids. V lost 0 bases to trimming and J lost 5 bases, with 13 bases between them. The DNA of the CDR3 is TGTGCTAGTGGTTTGGTATCGCCGGGGATTACCGGGGAGCTGTTTTTT. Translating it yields CASGLVSPGITGELFF.

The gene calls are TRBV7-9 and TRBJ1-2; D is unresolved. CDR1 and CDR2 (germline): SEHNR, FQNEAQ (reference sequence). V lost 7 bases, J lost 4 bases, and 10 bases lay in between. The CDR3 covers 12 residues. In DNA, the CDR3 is TGTGCCAGCACACTAGAGGGCTATGGCTACACCTTC. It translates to CASTLEGYGYTF.

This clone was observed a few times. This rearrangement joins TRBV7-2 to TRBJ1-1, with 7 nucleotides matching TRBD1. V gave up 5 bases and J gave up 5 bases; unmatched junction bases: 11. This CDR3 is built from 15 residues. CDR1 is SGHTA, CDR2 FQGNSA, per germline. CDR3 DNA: TGTGCCAGCAGCCCTCGGAGGGGGCTGGGGACTGAAGCTTTCTTT. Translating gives CASSPRRGLGTEAFF.

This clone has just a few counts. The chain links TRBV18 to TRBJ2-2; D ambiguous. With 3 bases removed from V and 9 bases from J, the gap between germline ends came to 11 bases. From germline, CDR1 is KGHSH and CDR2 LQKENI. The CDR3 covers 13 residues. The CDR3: CASSPDRRRELFF. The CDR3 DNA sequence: TGTGCCAGCTCACCGGATAGAAGGAGGGAGCTGTTTTTT.

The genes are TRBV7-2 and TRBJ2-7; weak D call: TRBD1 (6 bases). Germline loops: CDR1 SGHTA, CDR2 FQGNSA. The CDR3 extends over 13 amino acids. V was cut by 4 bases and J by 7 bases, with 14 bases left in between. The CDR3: CASSSQGEGEQYF. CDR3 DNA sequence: TGTGCCAGCAGCTCACAGGGAGAAGGGGAGCAGTACTTC.

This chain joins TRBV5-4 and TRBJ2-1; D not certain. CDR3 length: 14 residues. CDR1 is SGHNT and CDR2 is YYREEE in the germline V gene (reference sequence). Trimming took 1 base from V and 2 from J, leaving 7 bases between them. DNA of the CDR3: TGTGCCAGCAGCTTGCTAGTTCCCTACAATGAGCAGTTCTTC. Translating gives CASSLLVPYNEQFF.

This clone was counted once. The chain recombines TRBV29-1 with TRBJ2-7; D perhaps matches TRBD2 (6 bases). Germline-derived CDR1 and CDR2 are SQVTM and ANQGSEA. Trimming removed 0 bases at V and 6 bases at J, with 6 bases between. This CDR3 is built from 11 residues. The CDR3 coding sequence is TGCAGCGTTGAAGAGGGAGGCGAGCAGTACGTC. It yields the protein CSVEEGGEQYV.

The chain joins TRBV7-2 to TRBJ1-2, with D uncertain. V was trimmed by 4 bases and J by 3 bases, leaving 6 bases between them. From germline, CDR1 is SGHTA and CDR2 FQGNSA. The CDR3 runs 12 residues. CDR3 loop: CASSWRDYGYTF. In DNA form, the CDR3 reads TGTGCCAGCAGCTGGAGGGACTATGGCTACACCTTC.